This TCR beta chain emerged from a study of shared clonotypes between healthy human individuals. Those who donated were healthy HIV-negative adults, with no recent acute infections or vaccinations reported. At deep level, the assay was performed. The authors distributed each subset's genomic DNA evenly over several immunoSEQ plates. Assay used: immunoSEQ multiplex PCR; TCRdb lists only in-frame clones, some missing. The profile shows 2 million to 2.5 million clones, 85% to 95% of them singletons. Germline assignment: CDR1 LNHDA and CDR2 SQIVND (reference sequence). The CDR3 is made up of 15 amino acids. V lost 10 bases, J lost 1 base, and 9 bases stayed unmatched.

The sequence was obtained from a man between 18 and 35 years old in good health. The sequenced sample consisted of naive CD4+ T cells sorted from blood. The subset denotes: CD45RA+ positively selected. The J gene is TRBJ2-2, the V gene TRBV19; 7 positions agree with TRBD1. The CDR3 sequence is CATARWTGNTGELFF. The CDR3 DNA reads TGTGCCACCGCTCGCTGGACAGGGAACACCGGGGAGCTGTTTTTT.